One and the same sample provided the 3 T cell receptor beta chains below, sequenced in a study of response to subunit inactivated influenza vaccine (dated by TCRdb to 2016 to 2018). The library relied on RT-PCR. The instrument given in TCRdb is Illumina HiSeq 2500. TCRdb redid the processing of the public reads, applying fastp at Q25 and MiXCR, and retained in-frame beta chains. Identical CDR3 proteins give one entry, which carries the most common genes and DNA. The sample records 650,000 to 800,000 distinct CDR3 sequences, over 11% of which are singletons. Of the sample, 5.5% to 8% is held by the ten largest clones. Source: PBMCs from blood, taken roughly 2 weeks before vaccination. The receptors stem from a man in his fifties or sixties who received an inactivated influenza vaccine. Donor details come from another sample of the same person, matched by shared clones.

Only a few counts were recorded for this clonotype. The DNA of the CDR3 is TGTGCCTGGAGGACGGTCTCCTACGAGCAGTACTTC. It encodes CAWRTVSYEQYF. The chain joins TRBV30 to TRBJ2-7; D gene unclear. The CDR3 loop spans 12 amino acids. Trimming shortened V by 3 bases and J by 0 bases, and 6 bases separated the two germline ends. Germline V gives CDR1 GTSNPN, CDR2 SVGIG (reference sequence). The complete variable domain, with remaining parts taken from reference TRBV30 and TRBJ2-7, reads SQTIHQWPATLVQPVGSPLSLECTVEGTSNPNLYWYRQAAGRGLQLLFYSVGIGQISSEVPQNLSASRPQDRQFILSSKKLLLSDSGFYLCAWRTVSYEQYFGPGTRLTVT.

The V gene is TRBV29-1, the J gene TRBJ2-3; 10 nucleotides line up with TRBD1. J was trimmed by 6 bases and V by 6 bases; bases with no gene match: 12. This CDR3 has 15 amino acids. The V gene's germline CDR1 is SQVTM and CDR2 ANQGSEA. CDR3 residues: CSVGVPGQGRDTQYF. The CDR3 DNA is TGCAGCGTAGGAGTCCCGGGACAGGGGAGGGATACGCAGTATTTT.

This chain joins TRBV6-5 and TRBJ2-3, with a weak D call TRBD2 (5 bases). The CDR3 contains 15 residues. Trimming shortened V by 8 bases and J by 0 bases, and 15 bases separated the two germline ends. The germline gives CDR1 MNHEY, CDR2 SVGAGI. The CDR3 loop reads CASGKTNPSTDTQYF. Here the CDR3 DNA reads TGTGCCAGCGGAAAGACTAACCCTAGCACAGATACGCAGTATTTT.